This record concerns one T cell receptor (beta chain) sequence. The specificity of this receptor is unknown. There are no base qualities to consult, and no much larger clone falls within one base. The sample belongs to a study of T cell changes during pregnancy in multiple sclerosis (dated by TCRdb to the late 2010s). Concerning the study at large: In women with multiple sclerosis, the researchers looked at how the T cell repertoire shifted as pregnancy progressed.

CDR1 and CDR2 were assigned from the germline V gene (reference sequence) as MNHEY and SMNVEV. Spanning cysteine to phenylalanine, the CDR3 consists of 15 amino acids. The only DNA kept is the CDR3, 45 bases in frame from the first base. The germline V and J ends show losses of 6 bases and 2 bases respectively, and no gene match explains 8 bases of the junction. Library prep was done by the immunoSEQ multiplex PCR assay. In its TCRdb copy, this immuneACCESS table keeps in-frame sequences only and misses some clones. Where compared with another copy, unresolved V genes explain less than half of these, and the others have no known cause. The table for this sample lists approximately 99,000 clones; 90% of them were counted only once. Clones ranked in the top ten supply 0.7% to 0.9% of the sample.

The chain links TRBV27 with TRBJ1-2, and TRBD1 aligns with 8 junction nucleotides. This receptor was identified in a female donor in good health, enrolled as a control in a pregnancy study. The sample was peripheral blood, taken in the second trimester of pregnancy. DNA sequence: TGTGCCAGCAGGGTATTGACAGGGGCCAACTATGGCTACACCTTC. This gives the protein CASRVLTGANYGYTF.